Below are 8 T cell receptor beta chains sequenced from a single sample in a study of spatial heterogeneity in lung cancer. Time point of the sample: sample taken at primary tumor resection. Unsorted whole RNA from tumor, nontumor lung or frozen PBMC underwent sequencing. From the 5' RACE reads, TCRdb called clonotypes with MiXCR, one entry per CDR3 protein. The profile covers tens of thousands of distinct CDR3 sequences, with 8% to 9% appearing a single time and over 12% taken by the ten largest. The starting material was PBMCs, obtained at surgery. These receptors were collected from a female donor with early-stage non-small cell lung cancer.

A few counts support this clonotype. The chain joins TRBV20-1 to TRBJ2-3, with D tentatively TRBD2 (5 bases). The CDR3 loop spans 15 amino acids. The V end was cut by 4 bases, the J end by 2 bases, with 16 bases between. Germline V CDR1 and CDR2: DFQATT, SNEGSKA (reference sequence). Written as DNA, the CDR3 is TGCAGTGCTATATCGCCCCCGGGGAACACAGATACGCAGTATTTT. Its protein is CSAISPPGNTDTQYF.

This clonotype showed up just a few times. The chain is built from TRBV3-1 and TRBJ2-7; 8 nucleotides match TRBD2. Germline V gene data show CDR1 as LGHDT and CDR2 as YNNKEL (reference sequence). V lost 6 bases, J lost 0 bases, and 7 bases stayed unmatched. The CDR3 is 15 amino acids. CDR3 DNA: TGTGCCAGCAGTGACCTAGCGGGCTCCTCCTACGAGCAGTACTTC. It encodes CASSDLAGSSYEQYF.

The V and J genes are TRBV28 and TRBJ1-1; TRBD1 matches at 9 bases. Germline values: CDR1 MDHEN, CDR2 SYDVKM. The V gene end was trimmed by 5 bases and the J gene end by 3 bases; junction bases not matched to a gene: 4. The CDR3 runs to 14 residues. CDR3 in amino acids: CASSPTGGYTEAFF. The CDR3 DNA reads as TGTGCCAGCAGTCCGACAGGGGGTTACACTGAAGCTTTCTTT.

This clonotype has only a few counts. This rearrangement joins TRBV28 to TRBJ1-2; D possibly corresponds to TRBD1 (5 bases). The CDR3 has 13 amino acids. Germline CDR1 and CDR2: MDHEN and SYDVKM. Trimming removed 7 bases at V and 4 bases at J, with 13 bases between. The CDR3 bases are TGTGCCAGCACCACGACAGTTCCCTATGGCTACACCTTC. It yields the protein CASTTTVPYGYTF.

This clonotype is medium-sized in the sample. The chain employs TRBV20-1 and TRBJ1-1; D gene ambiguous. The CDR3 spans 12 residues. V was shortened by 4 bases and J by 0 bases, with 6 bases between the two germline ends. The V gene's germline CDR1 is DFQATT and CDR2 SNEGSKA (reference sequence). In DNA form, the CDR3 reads TGCAGTGCTACTCGGATGAACACTGAAGCTTTCTTT. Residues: CSATRMNTEAFF.

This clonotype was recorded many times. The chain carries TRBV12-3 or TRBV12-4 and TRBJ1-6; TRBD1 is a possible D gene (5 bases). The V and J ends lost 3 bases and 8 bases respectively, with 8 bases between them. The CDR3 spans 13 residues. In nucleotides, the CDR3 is TGTGCCAGCAGTTTCCCCAGGGATTCACCCCTCCACTTT. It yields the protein CASSFPRDSPLHF.

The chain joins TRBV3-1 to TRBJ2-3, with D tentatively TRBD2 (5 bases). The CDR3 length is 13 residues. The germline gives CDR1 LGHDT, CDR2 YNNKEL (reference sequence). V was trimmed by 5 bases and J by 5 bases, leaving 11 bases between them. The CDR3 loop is CASSMAGRDTQYF. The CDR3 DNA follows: TGTGCCAGCAGCATGGCGGGTCGAGATACGCAGTATTTT.

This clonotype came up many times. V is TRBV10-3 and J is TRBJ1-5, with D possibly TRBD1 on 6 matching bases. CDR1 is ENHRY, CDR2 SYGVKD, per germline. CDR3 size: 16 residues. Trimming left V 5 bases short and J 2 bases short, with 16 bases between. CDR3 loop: CAISIGGEGGNQPQHF. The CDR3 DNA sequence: TGTGCCATCAGTATCGGGGGCGAGGGTGGCAATCAGCCCCAGCATTTT.